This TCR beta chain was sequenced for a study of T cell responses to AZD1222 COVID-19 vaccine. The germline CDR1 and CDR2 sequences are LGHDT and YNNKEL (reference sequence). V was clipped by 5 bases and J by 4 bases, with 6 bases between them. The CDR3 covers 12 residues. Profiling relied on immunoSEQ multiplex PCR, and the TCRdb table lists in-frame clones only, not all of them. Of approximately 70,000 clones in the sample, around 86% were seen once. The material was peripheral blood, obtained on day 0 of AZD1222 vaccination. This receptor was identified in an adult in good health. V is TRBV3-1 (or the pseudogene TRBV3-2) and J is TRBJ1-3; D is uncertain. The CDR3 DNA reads TGTGCCAGCAGCGCAGTAGGAAACACCATATATTTT. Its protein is CASSAVGNTIYF.